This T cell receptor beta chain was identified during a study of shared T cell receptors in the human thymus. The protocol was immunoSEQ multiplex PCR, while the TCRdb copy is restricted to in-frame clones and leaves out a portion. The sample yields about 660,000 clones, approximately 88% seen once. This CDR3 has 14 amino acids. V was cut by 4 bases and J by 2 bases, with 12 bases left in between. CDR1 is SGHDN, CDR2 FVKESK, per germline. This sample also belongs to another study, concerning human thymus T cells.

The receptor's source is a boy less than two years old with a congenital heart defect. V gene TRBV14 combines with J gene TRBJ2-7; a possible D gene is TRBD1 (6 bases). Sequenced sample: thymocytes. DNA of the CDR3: TGTGCCAGCAGCCCGTGGACAGACACCTACGAGCAGTACTTC. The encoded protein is CASSPWTDTYEQYF.